One sample yielded the 20 T cell receptor beta chains listed below, sequenced in a study of blood T cell repertoires in COVID-19. This table comes from immunoSEQ multiplex PCR, and its TCRdb copy is limited to in-frame clones, with some not included. This repertoire shows nearly 200,000 clones, 70% to 90% found once; its top ten account for around 0.76%. Specimen: peripheral blood. The receptors were gathered from a woman in her 70s with acute or convalescent COVID-19.

The chain links TRBV7-9 to TRBJ1-5; D remains ambiguous. Per germline, CDR1 SEHNR and CDR2 FQNEAQ (reference sequence). The CDR3 is 15 amino acids. The V end lost 1 base, the J end lost 8 bases, and 15 bases lay between the germline ends. Here the CDR3 reads CASSLGGSELKPQHF. The CDR3 DNA follows: TGTGCCAGCAGCTTAGGAGGATCGGAGCTGAAGCCCCAGCATTTT.

The chain has TRBV27 and TRBJ1-6, with TRBD1 matching 8 bases. This CDR3 has 16 residues. CDR1 is MNHEY, CDR2 SMNVEV, per germline (reference sequence). Trimming at V came to 4 bases and at J to 7 bases, leaving 9 bases not matched to a gene. The CDR3 protein is CASSSLQGAGNSPLHF. CDR3 DNA: TGTGCCAGCAGTTCGCTCCAGGGGGCTGGGAATTCACCCCTCCACTTT.

The chain's CDR3 is CASSPPGLPNYGYTF. CDR3 nucleotides: TGTGCCAGCAGCCCTCCGGGACTTCCAAACTATGGCTACACCTTC. The rearrangement uses TRBV5-4 and TRBJ1-2; D is perhaps TRBD1 (5 bases). V was trimmed by 4 bases and J by 2 bases, leaving 15 bases between them. Germline lookup yields CDR1 SGHNT and CDR2 YYREEE (reference sequence). This CDR3 region has 15 residues.

The chain joins TRBV5-3 to TRBJ1-2, with 9 bases fitting TRBD1. TRBV5-3 carries the ORF label, with uncertain function. CDR3 size: 15 residues. J was trimmed by 6 bases and V by 0 bases; bases with no gene match: 6. CDR3 in amino acids: CARSLGRQGGHGYTF. The CDR3 DNA reads TGTGCCAGAAGCTTGGGGAGACAGGGGGGCCATGGCTACACCTTC.

CDR3 sequence: CASSSRTAAHSNEKLFF. In DNA form, the CDR3 reads TGTGCCAGCAGCTCAAGGACAGCAGCCCATTCTAATGAAAAACTGTTTTTT. The chain combines TRBV7-6 with TRBJ1-4; maybe TRBD1 (6 bases). Germline assignment: CDR1 SGHVS and CDR2 FNYEAQ. V was trimmed by 4 bases and J by 3 bases, leaving 18 bases between them. The CDR3 is 17 residues long.

The chain combines TRBV6-5 with TRBJ2-7; 12 bases align to TRBD2. CDR1 is MNHEY, CDR2 SVGAGI, per germline. After removal of 7 bases from V and 6 bases from J, the junction contained 10 bases not matched to a gene. CDR3 length equals 15 residues. CDR3 sequence reads: CASTDRTSGASEQYF. In DNA, the CDR3 is TGTGCCAGCACCGATCGGACTAGCGGGGCGTCCGAGCAGTACTTC.

As for this clone: This sample also contains other DNA sequences that code for the same CDR3. This sequence joins TRBV5-1 and TRBJ2-3, with D possibly matching TRBD2 (6 bases). V lost 4 bases and J lost 0, with 12 bases in between. The germline CDR1 and CDR2 sequences are SGHRS and YFSETQ. CDR3 length: 15 residues. For the CDR3, the DNA is TGCGCCAGCAGCCCCCTGGGACTTAGCACAGATACGCAGTATTTT. It encodes CASSPLGLSTDTQYF.

This chain uses TRBV11-3 with TRBJ1-6; TRBD1 might be the D (5 bases). Trimming pared 1 base from V and 13 bases from J, leaving 11 bases between. CDR1 and CDR2 from the germline V gene are SGHNT and YENEEA. This CDR3 is 13 amino acids long. CDR3 protein: CASSLVEEGPLHF. The DNA of the CDR3 is TGTGCCAGCAGCTTAGTTGAGGAGGGGCCCCTCCACTTT.

The V call is TRBV7-2, the J call TRBJ1-4, with 10 bases fitting TRBD1. V shed 1 base, J shed 5 bases, and the junction held 1 base outside the gene matches. Germline loops: CDR1 SGHTA, CDR2 FQGNSA. This CDR3 is built from 15 residues. CDR3 region: CASSLEGQGNEKLFF. In DNA, the CDR3 is TGTGCCAGCAGCTTAGAGGGACAGGGGAATGAAAAACTGTTTTTT.

The rearrangement links TRBV6-5 to TRBJ2-2; possibly TRBD2 for D (6 bases). V dropped 7 bases and J dropped 4 bases, with 13 bases sitting between them. This CDR3 has 14 residues. Germline CDR1 MNHEY, CDR2 SVGAGI. CDR3 protein: CASMELAPTGELFF. CDR3 nucleotides: TGTGCCAGCATGGAGCTAGCGCCCACCGGGGAGCTGTTTTTT.

The gene calls are TRBV11-3 and TRBJ2-7; D remains unclear. The CDR3 extends over 13 amino acids. Trimming cost V 0 bases and J 4 bases, with 7 bases left between them. CDR1 is SGHNT and CDR2 is YENEEA in the germline V gene. The DNA of the CDR3 is TGTGCCAGCAGCTTAGAAACCGGGTACGAGCAGTACTTC. Protein product: CASSLETGYEQYF.

V and J are TRBV6-5 and TRBJ2-7, with 12 bases fitting TRBD1. Germline V gives CDR1 MNHEY, CDR2 SVGAGI. Unmatched junction bases numbered 6, after V lost 10 bases and J lost 2 bases. The CDR3 has 14 residues. In DNA, the CDR3 is TGTGCCACCCCGGGGGACAGGGGGCCCTACGAGCAGTACTTC. Translation: CATPGDRGPYEQYF.

This rearrangement joins TRBV19 to TRBJ1-6, with 7 bases lining up with TRBD1. The junction had 8 bases not matched to a gene; V was cut back by 4 bases and J by 8 bases. Per germline, CDR1 LNHDA and CDR2 SQIVND (reference sequence). This CDR3 spans 15 amino acids. The CDR3 region is CASSRLQGLDSPLHF. The CDR3 DNA is TGTGCCAGTAGTAGGTTACAGGGGCTAGATTCACCCCTCCACTTT.

The J gene is TRBJ2-5, the V gene TRBV2, with TRBD2 as a possible D gene (5 bases). The germline V and J ends were trimmed by 6 bases and 3 bases, with 17 bases remaining between them. This CDR3 contains 15 residues. Germline values: CDR1 SNHLY, CDR2 FYNNEI. The CDR3 sequence is CASSEGLQTEETQYF. CDR3 DNA sequence: TGTGCCAGCAGCGAGGGCCTTCAGACCGAAGAGACCCAGTACTTC. The whole variable domain, remainder taken from reference TRBV2 and TRBJ2-5, is EPEVTQTPSHQVTQMGQEVILRCVPISNHLYFYWYRQILGQKVEFLVSFYNNEISEKSEIFDDQFSVERPDGSNFTLKIRSTKLEDSAMYFCASSEGLQTEETQYFGPGTRLLVL.

V usage is TRBV28 and J usage is TRBJ1-5, with a possible D match to TRBD1 (6 bases). Per the germline V gene, CDR1 is MDHEN and CDR2 is SYDVKM. This CDR3 contains 16 residues. V dropped 1 base and J dropped 2 bases, with 12 bases sitting between them. The CDR3 reads CASSLLGGPGNQPQHF. The CDR3 bases are TGTGCCAGCAGTTTATTGGGGGGGCCGGGCAATCAGCCCCAGCATTTT.

The V gene is TRBV7-9, the J gene TRBJ2-5; D not certain. In germline, CDR1 is SEHNR, CDR2 FQNEAQ (reference sequence). V was shortened by 8 bases and J by 5 bases, with 24 bases between the two germline ends. This CDR3 has 16 amino acids. The CDR3, as DNA: TGTGCCAGCCCCCCGCCCGGAGACCCCCCCCCGGAGACCCAGTACTTC. Translation gives CASPPPGDPPPETQYF.

Comments on this clone: The same CDR3 is also encoded by other DNA sequences in this sample. The chain combines TRBV5-1 with TRBJ2-5, with unresolved D. Germline CDR1 and CDR2: SGHRS and YFSETQ. The CDR3 has 11 residues. Trimming shortened V by 4 bases and J by 4 bases, and 5 bases separated the two germline ends. This chain's CDR3 is CASSHGETQYF. The CDR3 coding sequence is TGCGCCAGCAGCCACGGAGAGACCCAGTACTTC.

V gene TRBV2 combines with J gene TRBJ2-7, with 14 nucleotides matching TRBD2. There are 16 residues in the CDR3. The J segment lost 3 bases and the V segment lost 6 bases, leaving 7 bases of the junction unmatched. Looked up from germline, CDR1 is SNHLY and CDR2 is FYNNEI. CDR3 coding DNA: TGTGCCAGCAGCAAGACTAGCGGGGGGGTTGACTACGAGCAGTACTTC. Translated: CASSKTSGGVDYEQYF.

The gene calls are TRBV11-3 and TRBJ2-2, with a tentative D call TRBD2 (6 bases). V was trimmed by 3 bases and J by 3 bases, leaving 11 bases between them. This CDR3 comprises 15 residues. The germline gives CDR1 SGHNT, CDR2 YENEEA. CDR3 loop: CASSFLATHTGELFF. CDR3 in DNA: TGTGCCAGCAGCTTTCTAGCGACACACACCGGGGAGCTGTTTTTT.

The J gene is TRBJ1-5, the V gene TRBV18; 9 bases are a match to TRBD1. Germline loops: CDR1 KGHSH, CDR2 LQKENI. This CDR3 region has 16 residues. The V gene end was trimmed by 4 bases and the J gene end by 0 bases; junction bases not matched to a gene: 4. The CDR3 DNA reads as TGTGCCAGCTCACGACAGGGGGTAGGTAGCAATCAGCCCCAGCATTTT. This gives the protein CASSRQGVGSNQPQHF.